This passage covers 9 T cell receptor beta chains from one sample sequenced in a study of CD8 T cells in ankylosing spondylitis. Findings and caveats of the study: Seven to nine highly homologous variants made up a TCR beta motif that seemed to typify ankylosing spondylitis blood.

TCRdb processed the 5' RACE reads anew with MiXCR; each CDR3 protein has one entry. Of 400,000 to 450,000 distinct CDR3 sequences in the sample, roughly 18% were seen once. No antigen is known for these receptors. Sequences were obtained from blood, either unsorted or a sorted T cell fraction (not recorded which). Every receptor here comes from a male donor with ankylosing spondylitis.

This chain joins TRBV5-6 and TRBJ1-1, with a possible D match to TRBD1 (5 bases). Trimming removed 0 bases at V and 3 bases at J, with 12 bases between. Germline-derived CDR1 and CDR2 are SGHDT and YYEEEE. The CDR3 covers 15 residues. The CDR3 bases are TGTGCCAGCAGCTTGGCCGTGGGGGAGGACACTGAAGCTTTCTTT. Amino acid sequence: CASSLAVGEDTEAFF.

This clonotype was seen only a few times. The chain uses TRBV24-1 and TRBJ2-1; D gene uncertain. CDR3 size: 14 residues. The germline V and J ends were trimmed by 3 bases and 8 bases, with 13 bases remaining between them. CDR1 and CDR2 (germline): KGHDR, SFDVKD. The DNA for the CDR3 is TGTGCCACCAGTGATCCCGGGCTGAAATATGAGCAGTTCTTC. Amino acids: CATSDPGLKYEQFF.

The chain is built from TRBV5-1 and TRBJ2-1, with D perhaps assigned TRBD1 or TRBD2 (5 bases each). In germline, CDR1 is SGHRS, CDR2 YFSETQ. This CDR3 comprises 14 residues. The V gene lost 1 base and the J gene lost 8 bases, with 13 bases spanning the gap. The CDR3 coding sequence is TGCGCCAGCAGCTTGAGTAAGGGGACCCATGAGCAGTTCTTC. Translating it yields CASSLSKGTHEQFF.

This clonotype came up a few times. This sequence joins TRBV5-1 and TRBJ1-2, with TRBD1 matching over 10 bases. CDR1 SGHRS and CDR2 YFSETQ come from the germline V gene. With 3 bases clipped from V and 4 bases from J, the junction kept 6 bases outside the gene matches. The CDR3 loop spans 15 amino acids. For the CDR3, the DNA is TGCGCCAGCAGCTCCCGACAGGGGGCTGTCTATGGCTACACCTTC. This gives the protein CASSSRQGAVYGYTF.

This chain links TRBV4-1 with TRBJ2-2; D is uncertain. The V gene lost 0 bases and the J gene lost 6 bases, with 5 bases spanning the gap. There are 13 residues in the CDR3. In germline, CDR1 is MGHRA, CDR2 YSYEKL. CDR3: CASSQDKAGELFF. CDR3 nucleotide sequence: TGCGCCAGCAGCCAAGATAAGGCCGGGGAGCTGTTTTTT.

The V and J genes are TRBV4-1 and TRBJ2-5, with 11 bases fitting TRBD2. Trimming at V came to 3 bases and at J to 5 bases, leaving 11 bases not matched to a gene. Germline CDR1 MGHRA, CDR2 YSYEKL. This CDR3 is built from 17 residues. The CDR3 DNA reads as TGCGCCAGCAGCCAGGCGCCTAGCGGGGGGCCGGAGGAGACCCAGTACTTC. Translation: CASSQAPSGGPEETQYF.

This clonotype occurred a few times. The V call is TRBV7-2, the J call TRBJ2-1; 9 nucleotides align to TRBD2. The CDR3 runs 18 residues. Per the germline V gene, CDR1 is SGHTA and CDR2 is FQGNSA. J was trimmed by 4 bases and V by 0 bases; bases with no gene match: 10. CDR3 DNA sequence: TGTGCCAGCAGCTTAGCGGCATTGCGGGAGGGCCTTTACAATGAGCAGTTCTTC. This codes for CASSLAALREGLYNEQFF.

This clonotype appeared many times. V is TRBV4-3 and J is TRBJ2-3; D remains ambiguous. The germline V gene encodes CDR1 LGHNA and CDR2 YSLEER. This CDR3 is 13 amino acids long. V shed 0 bases and J shed 6 bases, with 7 bases lying between them. For the CDR3, the DNA is TGCGCCAGCAGCCAAGATAGAAGGGATACGCAGTATTTT. Its protein is CASSQDRRDTQYF.

A few counts support this clonotype. The chain carries TRBV7-2 and TRBJ1-1; D unresolved. Germline loops: CDR1 SGHTA, CDR2 FQGNSA. The CDR3 runs 13 residues. Trimming left V 3 bases short and J 0 bases short, with 5 bases between. CDR3: CASSLWMNTEAFF. For the CDR3, the DNA is TGTGCCAGCAGCTTGTGGATGAACACTGAAGCTTTCTTT.